This T cell receptor beta chain was obtained from a study of glioma-infiltrating T cells after dendritic cell vaccination. J gave up 5 bases and V 7 bases, and 3 bases lay outside the gene matches. CDR3 length: 13 residues. From germline, CDR1 is SNHLY and CDR2 FYNNEI. Using immunoSEQ multiplex PCR, the repertoire was profiled, and TCRdb retains in-frame clones only, with some absent. This table has tens of thousands of clones, roughly 80% appearing once. Time point reported: after dendritic cell vaccination, including at tumor progression/relapse. Sequences were derived from blood, sampled after dendritic cell vaccination. The clonotype originates from a human donor with glioblastoma. This chain joins TRBV2 and TRBJ1-1; 11 nucleotides align to TRBD1. The CDR3 DNA reads as TGTGCCAGCACGGACAGGGGGCTGACTGAAGCTTTCTTT. Translated, it gives CASTDRGLTEAFF.